Listed below are T cell receptor beta chains from one sample, sequenced in a study of cytomegalovirus exposure and HLA in healthy donors. Profiled with immunoSEQ multiplex PCR; TCRdb holds only in-frame clones, not every one. The table records about 120,000 clones, approximately 8% of them present only once. Sequencing was done on a sample of PBMCs. These receptors came from a woman aged 40 to 50 in good health and CMV-seropositive. Both conserved end residues are part of each CDR3. D genes are given only for firm matches. A row's size may be missing; if present it is once, few, many or a size class.

few,.,TRBV18,TRBJ1-4,CASSSNRGSDEKLFF,TGTGCCAGCTCATCCAACCGGGGTTCCGATGAAAAACTGTTTTTT
few,.,TRBV10-3,TRBJ2-7,CAIKGRTAKKGEQYF,TGTGCCATCAAAGGTCGGACAGCGAAAAAAGGGGAGCAGTACTTC
few,.,TRBV5-4,TRBJ2-5,CASSLPGGLLETQYF,TGTGCCAGCAGCTTGCCGGGGGGCCTACTAGAGACCCAGTACTTC
.,.,TRBV2,TRBJ2-7,CASSQGQPSYEQYF,TGTGCCAGCAGTCAAGGACAGCCCTCCTACGAGCAGTACTTC
.,.,TRBV7-8,TRBJ1-6,CASSSYNGGSNSPLHF,TGTGCCAGCAGCTCCTATAATGGAGGAAGTAATTCACCCCTCCACTTT
.,.,TRBV4-1,TRBJ1-6,CASSQDSILRRNSPLHF,TGCGCCAGCAGCCAAGATTCCATCTTGAGGAGGAATTCACCCCTCCACTTT
.,TRBD1,TRBV18,TRBJ1-1,CASSLRTGENTEAFF,TGTGCCAGCTCATTAAGGACAGGGGAGAACACTGAAGCTTTCTTT
few,.,TRBV7-9,TRBJ1-2,CASTRSDYGYTF,TGTGCCAGCACAAGGAGTGACTATGGCTACACCTTC
few,.,TRBV27,TRBJ1-5,CASSPREPGQPQHF,TGTGCCAGCAGTCCCCGGGAGCCGGGGCAGCCCCAGCATTTT
few,TRBD1,TRBV5-6,TRBJ2-5,CASSSTGGSRETQYF,TGTGCCAGCAGCTCTACAGGGGGATCTCGGGAGACCCAGTACTTC
few,.,TRBV30,TRBJ2-7,CAWSVISGQGYEQYF,TGTGCCTGGAGTGTAATATCTGGGCAGGGCTACGAGCAGTACTTC
.,TRBD1,TRBV18,TRBJ1-1,CASSLRTGKDTEAFF,TGTGCCAGCTCACTCCGGACAGGGAAGGACACTGAAGCTTTCTTT
few,.,TRBV4-1,TRBJ1-2,CASSQGPIRANYGYTF,TGCGCCAGCAGCCAAGGCCCAATCAGGGCTAACTATGGCTACACCTTC
few,.,TRBV6-6,TRBJ1-5,CASTLTGSDQPQHF,TGTGCCAGCACCCTGACGGGGTCCGATCAGCCCCAGCATTTT
.,.,TRBV15,TRBJ2-7,CATSRDRTAYEQYF,TGTGCCACCAGCAGAGATCGGACAGCCTACGAGCAGTACTTC
.,.,TRBV19,TRBJ1-2,CASSTEDPTTNYGYTF,TGTGCCAGTAGTACGGAGGACCCGACAACCAACTATGGCTACACCTTC
few,.,TRBV19,TRBJ1-1,CASSTHGVRGTEAFF,TGTGCCAGTAGTACGCACGGGGTCCGGGGCACTGAAGCTTTCTTT
few,TRBD1,TRBV27,TRBJ2-5,CASSTGTGGVYQETQYF,TGTGCCAGCAGTACCGGGACAGGAGGGGTGTACCAAGAGACCCAGTACTTC
.,TRBD2,TRBV5-1,TRBJ2-7,CASSPPLAGDEQYF,TGCGCCAGCAGCCCCCCGCTAGCGGGGGACGAGCAGTACTTC
few,.,TRBV6-1,TRBJ2-1,CASSEGGTYYNEQFF,TGTGCCAGCAGTGAGGGGGGAACATACTACAATGAGCAGTTCTTC
few,TRBD1,TRBV5-4,TRBJ1-6,CASSLAQGVNSPLHF,TGTGCCAGCAGCTTGGCCCAGGGGGTCAATTCACCCCTCCACTTT
.,.,TRBV7-3,TRBJ2-3,CASSLSDTQYF,TGTGCCAGCAGTCTTTCGGATACGCAGTATTTT
few,TRBD1,TRBV30,TRBJ2-5,CAWARTGRVAQYF,TGTGCCTGGGCCCGGACAGGCCGGGTGGCCCAGTACTTC
.,.,TRBV7-6,TRBJ1-6,CASSFLESGVSPLHF,TGTGCCAGCAGCTTTTTGGAGTCAGGGGTGTCACCCCTCCACTTT
.,TRBD1,TRBV10-1,TRBJ2-7,CASSPGGSYEQYF,TGCGCCAGCAGTCCAGGGGGCTCCTACGAGCAGTACTTC
.,TRBD1,TRBV18,TRBJ2-1,CASSLGQGVYNEQFF,TGTGCCAGCTCATTGGGACAGGGGGTTTACAATGAGCAGTTCTTC
.,.,TRBV10-3,TRBJ1-1,CAIGAASTEAFF,TGTGCCATCGGTGCAGCGTCTACTGAAGCTTTCTTT
.,TRBD1,TRBV29-1,TRBJ1-5,CSARDSGNQPQHF,TGCAGCGCGAGGGACAGCGGCAATCAGCCCCAGCATTTT
.,TRBD1,TRBV2,TRBJ2-2,CASSVTGPGELFF,TGTGCCAGCAGCGTGACAGGGCCCGGGGAGCTGTTTTTT
few,TRBD2,TRBV6-5,TRBJ2-3,CASSSMSSGRLDTQYF,TGTGCCAGCAGTTCCATGTCCAGCGGGAGGTTAGATACGCAGTATTTT
few,TRBD1,TRBV7-9,TRBJ1-1,CASSADRVDAFF,TGTGCCAGCAGCGCCGACAGGGTAGATGCTTTCTTT
few,.,TRBV29-1,TRBJ2-1,CSARRTDYNEQFF,TGCAGCGCAAGACGGACAGATTACAATGAGCAGTTCTTC
few,.,TRBV2,TRBJ1-2,CASSSRGYTF,TGTGCCAGCAGCAGTCGTGGCTACACCTTC
.,.,TRBV23-1,TRBJ1-1,CASSQPGNTEAFF,TGCGCCAGCAGTCAACCAGGGAACACTGAAGCTTTCTTT
.,TRBD1,TRBV18,TRBJ1-4,CASSGRDSPQTNEKLFF,TGTGCCAGCTCAGGCCGGGACAGCCCTCAAACTAATGAAAAACTGTTTTTT
.,.,TRBV7-8,TRBJ2-1,CASSFSPTLSYNEQFF,TGTGCCAGCAGCTTTTCTCCTACCCTTTCCTACAATGAGCAGTTCTTC
few,TRBD1,TRBV4-2,TRBJ1-5,CASSQNRGRVNQPQHF,TGTGCCAGCAGCCAAAACAGGGGAAGGGTGAATCAGCCCCAGCATTTT
few,.,TRBV2,TRBJ1-2,CASSLQATNYGYTF,TGTGCCAGCAGTCTCCAGGCAACTAACTATGGCTACACCTTC
few,.,TRBV11-2,TRBJ1-1,CASQLRGGAGNTEAFF,TGTGCCAGCCAGCTTAGGGGGGGCGCCGGGAACACTGAAGCTTTCTTT
.,TRBD1,TRBV18,TRBJ2-7,CASSPVSGQVTYEQYF,TGTGCCAGCTCACCCGTATCGGGACAGGTGACCTACGAGCAGTACTTC
.,.,TRBV30,TRBJ1-3,CACPGGVGNTIYF,TGTGCCTGCCCCGGAGGGGTTGGAAACACCATATATTTT
few,.,TRBV5-1,TRBJ2-7,CASKGGPTYEQYF,TGCGCCAGCAAGGGCGGGCCTACCTACGAGCAGTACTTC
few,.,TRBV6-1,TRBJ2-7,CASSEAGGGAGYEQYF,TGTGCCAGCAGTGAAGCGGGGGGGGGCGCAGGCTACGAGCAGTACTTC
once,TRBD2,TRBV9,TRBJ2-1,CASSVLAGGTNEQLF,TGTGCCAGCAGCGTTCTAGCGGGGGGGACGAATGAGCAGCTCTTC
few,TRBD1,TRBV25-1,TRBJ1-2,CASSPSGTGGNYGYTF,TGTGCCAGCAGCCCTTCCGGGACAGGGGGTAACTATGGCTACACCTTC
.,.,TRBV6-4,TRBJ2-1,CASSERAGFLPSSYNEQFF,TGTGCCAGCAGTGAAAGAGCAGGGTTTTTGCCGAGCTCCTACAATGAGCAGTTCTTC
few,.,TRBV4-1,TRBJ2-7,CASSQAQGIGSYEQYF,TGCGCCAGCAGCCAAGCCCAGGGGATTGGATCCTACGAGCAGTACTTC
.,.,TRBV27,TRBJ1-1,CASRAGASPHTEAFF,TGTGCCAGCAGGGCGGGGGCGTCCCCTCACACTGAAGCTTTCTTT
few,TRBD2,TRBV7-9,TRBJ2-1,CASSLLTSGGEQFF,TGTGCCAGCAGCTTATTGACTAGCGGGGGGGAGCAGTTCTTC
few,.,TRBV12-5,TRBJ1-2,CASGLSMRGYTF,TGTGCTAGTGGTTTGTCCATGCGTGGCTACACCTTC
.,TRBD1,TRBV19,TRBJ2-7,CASSTTGGRTYEQYF,TGTGCCAGTAGTACCACAGGGGGTAGAACCTACGAGCAGTACTTC
.,TRBD1,TRBV10-2,TRBJ1-1,CASRPDRGLTEAFF,TGCGCCAGCAGGCCGGACAGGGGGCTCACTGAAGCTTTCTTT
.,.,TRBV29-1,TRBJ1-1,CSSQTGGNTEAFF,TGCAGCTCCCAGACAGGTGGGAACACTGAAGCTTTCTTT
few,TRBD1,TRBV6-1,TRBJ1-5,CASSDREEQPQHF,TGTGCCAGTTCCGACAGGGAGGAACAGCCCCAGCATTTT
.,TRBD1,TRBV6-6,TRBJ2-7,CASSSRQGSAFYEQYF,TGTGCCAGCAGTTCACGACAGGGTTCGGCTTTCTACGAGCAGTACTTC
.,TRBD2,TRBV9,TRBJ2-7,CASSGHGEGQYF,TGTGCCAGCAGCGGCCACGGGGAGGGGCAGTACTTC
few,TRBD1,TRBV5-5,TRBJ1-1,CASSRQDRVTEAFF,TGTGCCAGCAGTAGACAAGACAGGGTCACTGAAGCTTTCTTT
few,.,TRBV5-4,TRBJ1-2,CASSPRSGGNYGYTF,TGTGCCAGCAGTCCCCGATCCGGGGGAAACTATGGCTACACCTTC
.,TRBD2,TRBV14,TRBJ2-5,CASSSLSGGQETQYF,TGTGCCAGCAGCTCGCTTAGCGGGGGCCAAGAGACCCAGTACTTC
.,TRBD2,TRBV5-4,TRBJ2-3,CASSFPTSGEDTQYF,TGTGCCAGCAGCTTTCCGACTAGCGGGGAGGATACGCAGTATTTT